The source of this T cell receptor (beta chain) is a study of blood T cell repertoires in COVID-19. Sequencing used immunoSEQ multiplex PCR; TCRdb keeps in-frame clones, though not all of them. The table includes more than 200,000 clones, around 87% detected once. This TCR was sampled from a woman between 45 and 60 years old who had recovered from COVID-19. Specimen: PBMCs or T cells enriched from blood (not recorded which).

The CDR3 DNA reads TGTGCCAGTAGTATCCAGGGTCAAACCTCTGGAAACACCATATATTTT. It encodes CASSIQGQTSGNTIYF. The chain employs TRBV19 and TRBJ1-3, with a tentative D call TRBD1 (5 bases). The CDR3 is 16 amino acids. Deletions cut 3 bases from V and 0 bases from J, with 12 bases between. In germline, CDR1 is LNHDA, CDR2 SQIVND (reference sequence).